This is a list of T cell receptor beta chains from one sample in a study of blood T cell repertoires in COVID-19. Assay used: immunoSEQ multiplex PCR; TCRdb lists only in-frame clones, some missing. This table holds 450,000 to 500,000 clones, 80% to 90% found once. Sequencing was done on a sample of peripheral blood. These receptors all stem from a human donor in a cohort sampled during active COVID-19. Both conserved end residues are part of each CDR3. The D gene is left open where the match is weak. A row's size may be missing; if present it is once, few, many or a size class.

D	V	J	size	DNA	CDR3
TRBD2	TRBV6-2/TRBV6-3	TRBJ2-7	few	TGTGCCAGCAGTTATACGGGGGGCTACGAGCAGTACTTC	CASSYTGGYEQYF
TRBD1	TRBV19	TRBJ1-4	-	TGTGCCAGTAGTTGGGGACAGGGCCCCGGAAAACTGTTTTTT	CASSWGQGPGKLFF
TRBD1	TRBV6-6	TRBJ2-7	-	TGTGCCAGCAGCCCGGGACAGGGCTTTGGCGAGCAGTACTTC	CASSPGQGFGEQYF
-	TRBV7-8	TRBJ1-3	once	TGTGCCAGCAGCTTAGATTCCAGGGTCGGAAACACCATATATTTT	CASSLDSRVGNTIYF
-	TRBV6-2/TRBV6-3	TRBJ2-2	once	TGTGCCAGCAGTCAGGGGAACACCGGGGAGCTGTTTTTT	CASSQGNTGELFF
-	TRBV7-9	TRBJ1-1	-	TGTGCCAGCAGCGTACTAACAGGGCGGAACACTGAAGCTTTCTTT	CASSVLTGRNTEAFF
-	TRBV5-5	TRBJ2-7	once	TGTGCCAGCAGCCCGCCAGGGCCAAGCTCCTACGAGCAGTACTTC	CASSPPGPSSYEQYF
TRBD1	TRBV30	TRBJ2-7	-	TGTGCCTGGAGGGAGACAGGGAACTACGAGCAGTACTTC	CAWRETGNYEQYF
TRBD2	TRBV7-3	TRBJ2-5	-	TGTGCCAGCAGCCCCGTAGCGGGTCCCCAAGAGACCCAGTACTTC	CASSPVAGPQETQYF
-	TRBV19	TRBJ1-3	-	TGTGCCAGTAGTATCGATGACAGCTACTCTGGAAACACCATATATTTT	CASSIDDSYSGNTIYF
-	TRBV2	TRBJ1-6	-	TGTGCCAGCAGGTCCCCAGGGTCACCCCTCCACTTT	CASRSPGSPLHF
-	TRBV5-6	TRBJ1-4	-	TGTGCCAGCAGCCACGGACGAGGGGAGGTGGCTAATGAAAAACTGTTTTTT	CASSHGRGEVANEKLFF
-	TRBV7-2	TRBJ2-5	once	TGTGCCAGCAGCTTAGCAGCGGACCAAGAGACCCAGTACTTC	CASSLAADQETQYF
-	TRBV9	TRBJ2-7	-	TGTGCCAGCAGCGCTGGAGGAGGGGAGTGGTCCTCCTACGAGCAGTACTTC	CASSAGGGEWSSYEQYF
TRBD2	TRBV10-3	TRBJ2-1	-	TGTGCCATCAGTGAGTGGACTAGCGGGAGGGCCAATGAGCAGTTCTTC	CAISEWTSGRANEQFF
-	TRBV6-5	TRBJ1-4	-	TGTGCCAGCAGGGAGGGGACCGGTTATGAAAAACTGTTTTTT	CASREGTGYEKLFF
-	TRBV30	TRBJ1-6	-	TGTGCCTGGAGTAGGGAGGGAAAATCACCCCTCCACTTT	CAWSREGKSPLHF
-	TRBV19	TRBJ1-3	-	TGTGCCAGTAGTTCAAACAGGGATTCTGGAAACACCATATATTTT	CASSSNRDSGNTIYF
TRBD1	TRBV4-2	TRBJ1-1	few	TGTGCCAGCAGCCAAATGACAGGGATGAACACTGAAGCTTTCTTT	CASSQMTGMNTEAFF
TRBD2	TRBV27	TRBJ2-3	-	TGTGCCAGCAGTTTATCCGGGACTAGCGGGAGGTCCACAGATACGCAGTATTTT	CASSLSGTSGRSTDTQYF
-	TRBV28	TRBJ2-7	-	TGTGCCAGCAGTTTGGGTGTGTTGGGCCGGGAGCAGTACTTC	CASSLGVLGREQYF
-	TRBV30	TRBJ1-1	-	TGTGCCTGGAGTGTACAGATGAACACTGAAGCTTTCTTT	CAWSVQMNTEAFF
-	TRBV5-8	TRBJ1-4	-	TGTGCCAGCAGCTTATCAGGCCTGGTTGAAAAACTGTTTTTT	CASSLSGLVEKLFF
-	TRBV9	TRBJ1-6	-	TGTGCCAGCAGCGTAGGATCTGAGCCCCGAAATTCACCCCTCCACTTT	CASSVGSEPRNSPLHF
TRBD2	TRBV6-6	TRBJ2-7	few	TGTGCCAGCAGTTACTCGAGCGGGGATCGATACGAGCAGTACTTC	CASSYSSGDRYEQYF
-	TRBV30	TRBJ1-5	-	TGTGCCTGGAGTGAGAAGCACAATCAGCCCCAGCATTTT	CAWSEKHNQPQHF
-	TRBV9	TRBJ2-1	once	TGTGCCAGCAGCGTTGGTCCCAAGACAGGTTTAAGCTCCTACAATGAGCAGTTCTTC	CASSVGPKTGLSSYNEQFF
TRBD1	TRBV19	TRBJ2-1	-	TGTGCCAGTAGTATAGGAGGGACAGCCAGGTACAATGAGCAGTTCTTC	CASSIGGTARYNEQFF
-	TRBV7-3	TRBJ2-3	-	TGTGCCAGCAGCTTAGCCACATACACAGATACGCAGTATTTT	CASSLATYTDTQYF
TRBD1	TRBV10-3	TRBJ1-3	once	TGTGCCATCAGTAAAAGTGACAGGGAGGCTGGAAACACCATATATTTT	CAISKSDREAGNTIYF
TRBD1	TRBV13	TRBJ2-5	-	TGTGCCAGCAGCTTAAGAGGGCAGGGACAGGGGAGGGAGACCCAGTACTTC	CASSLRGQGQGRETQYF